A selection of T cell receptor beta chains follows, all from one sample in a study of shared clonotypes between healthy human individuals. Clones were sequenced by immunoSEQ multiplex PCR, and TCRdb holds only the in-frame ones, with some missing. This table has roughly 1.4 million clones, approximately 98.5% appearing once. The material sequenced was naive CD4+ T cells sorted from blood. The receptors were sampled from a man between 25 and 39 years old in good health. CDR3s include the opening cysteine and the closing phenylalanine or tryptophan. A D gene is named only where the DNA matches it firmly.

D	V	J	DNA	CDR3
TRBD2	TRBV28	TRBJ2-1	TGTGCCAGCAGTCCTCCCGGACTAGCGGGAGTGGATGAGCAGTTCTTC	CASSPPGLAGVDEQFF
NA	TRBV2	TRBJ2-7	TGTGCCAGCCTTTCACACACAGGGAAATCCTACGAGCAGTACTTC	CASLSHTGKSYEQYF
NA	TRBV7-6	TRBJ2-5	TGTGCCAGCAGCTTAAATCCGGGAGTGGGAGAGACCCAGTACTTC	CASSLNPGVGETQYF
TRBD2	TRBV4-1	TRBJ2-1	TGCGCCAGCAGCCAAGATTGGACTAGCGGGAGCCCCAATGAGCAGTTCTTC	CASSQDWTSGSPNEQFF
NA	TRBV5-6	TRBJ1-5	TGTGCCAGCAGCTTGAGGGGGGCGGGCAATCAGCCCCAGCATTTT	CASSLRGAGNQPQHF
TRBD1	TRBV9	TRBJ2-3	TGTGCCAGCAGCGTAGCCGGGACAGGGGGCATAGATACGCAGTATTTT	CASSVAGTGGIDTQYF
NA	TRBV18	TRBJ2-1	TGTGCCAGCTCACCACCCGAGGGGTGGCCATACAATGAGCAGTTCTTC	CASSPPEGWPYNEQFF
NA	TRBV21-1	TRBJ2-3	TGTGCCAGCAGCAGTACTAGCGGGAGGGAACCTAGCACAGATACGCAGTATTTT	CASSSTSGREPSTDTQYF
TRBD1	TRBV14	TRBJ1-1	TGTGCCAGCAGCCAGATAGCTGGGACAGGGGGCGTCATGAACACTGAAGCTTTCTTT	CASSQIAGTGGVMNTEAFF
NA	TRBV2	TRBJ2-7	TGTGCCAGCAGACTACAGGGTCCCTCCTACGAGCAGTACTTC	CASRLQGPSYEQYF
NA	TRBV6-5	TRBJ2-7	TGTGCCAGCAGTTTCGACCGGTACGAGCAGTACTTC	CASSFDRYEQYF
TRBD2	TRBV15	TRBJ2-3	TGTGCCACCAGCAGAGATCTTGGGCTAGCGGGAGGGAATACGCAGTATTTT	CATSRDLGLAGGNTQYF
TRBD1	TRBV5-1	TRBJ2-7	TGCGCCAGCAGCTGGGGGACAGCCTACGAGCAGTACTTC	CASSWGTAYEQYF
NA	TRBV18	TRBJ2-1	TGTGCCAGCTCACCCCCCCAGCGGGCTAACAATGAGCAGTTCTTC	CASSPPQRANNEQFF
NA	TRBV14	TRBJ2-3	TGTGCCAGCAGCCTTAGCGGAACTAGCACAGATACGCAGTATTTT	CASSLSGTSTDTQYF
NA	TRBV30	TRBJ2-7	TGTGCCTGGAGGGAGGACTACGAGCAGTACTTC	CAWREDYEQYF
TRBD2	TRBV9	TRBJ2-1	TGTGCCAGCAGCGTTAGCGGGAGAGACCACAATGAGCAGTTCTTC	CASSVSGRDHNEQFF
NA	TRBV11-3	TRBJ2-4	TGTGCCAGCAGCTTGGGTGGGACAGCCAAAAACATTCAGTACTTC	CASSLGGTAKNIQYF
TRBD2	TRBV10-3	TRBJ2-1	TGTGCCATCAGTGAGGGACCACCGGGACTAGTGGCCAATGAGCAGTTCTTC	CAISEGPPGLVANEQFF
TRBD2	TRBV11-2	TRBJ2-3	TGTGCCAGCAGCTACGGTAGGACTAGCGGCAGTTACACAGATACGCAGTATTTT	CASSYGRTSGSYTDTQYF
TRBD1	TRBV5-1	TRBJ1-4	TGCGCCAGCAGCGCCGACCCGACAGGGGCAGGGGAAAAACTGTTTTTT	CASSADPTGAGEKLFF
TRBD1	TRBV25-1	TRBJ1-5	TGTGCCAGCAGTGCGCTTGGACAGGGTGGACATCAGCCCCAGCATTTT	CASSALGQGGHQPQHF
NA	TRBV7-9	TRBJ2-7	TGTGCCAGCAGCTTAGGTCGGGGCCGCCGTGGTGAATACGAGCAGTACTTC	CASSLGRGRRGEYEQYF
NA	TRBV18	TRBJ2-7	TGTGCCAGCTCACCAGTGACGCGTTCCTACGAGCAGTACTTC	CASSPVTRSYEQYF
NA	TRBV11-2	TRBJ1-1	TGTGCCAGCAGCTTAGCTTTGGACACTGAAGCTTTCTTT	CASSLALDTEAFF
TRBD2	TRBV5-4	TRBJ2-1	TGTGCCAGCAGCTCACCCGGGACTAGCGGGTTCTATGAGCAGTTCTTC	CASSSPGTSGFYEQFF
TRBD2	TRBV18	TRBJ2-1	TGTGCCAGCTCACCATCAGCGGGAGTTATCAATGAGCAGTTCTTC	CASSPSAGVINEQFF
TRBD2	TRBV27	TRBJ2-7	TGTGCCAGCAAACCTGCGGGAGTGTACGAGCAGTACTTC	CASKPAGVYEQYF
NA	TRBV29-1	TRBJ2-3	TGCAGCGTTGTCCCAGGGGAGTTACCAGATACGCAGTATTTT	CSVVPGELPDTQYF
TRBD2	TRBV27	TRBJ2-1	TGTGCCAGCTCTGGCGGGAGAATGTGGTATGAGCAGTTCTTC	CASSGGRMWYEQFF
NA	TRBV7-3	TRBJ1-1	TGTGCCAGCAGCTTCAGGGTGGGCACTGAAGCTTTCTTT	CASSFRVGTEAFF
NA	TRBV5-1	TRBJ2-1	TGCGCCAGCAGCTTGGGCGGTCTCGACAATGAGCAGTTCTTC	CASSLGGLDNEQFF
NA	TRBV9	TRBJ1-1	TGTGCCAGCAGCTCCAGACAGGATTACACTGAAGCTTTCTTT	CASSSRQDYTEAFF
TRBD1	TRBV30	TRBJ1-2	TGTGCCTGCGTGGAAGACAGGGCTGGCTACACCTTC	CACVEDRAGYTF
NA	TRBV6-4	TRBJ2-3	TGTGCCAGCAGTCCTCGACCGGGAGATACGCAGTATTTT	CASSPRPGDTQYF
NA	TRBV14	TRBJ1-2	TGTGCCAGCAGCCAAGCGGGACTCTGGGGTGGCTACACCTTC	CASSQAGLWGGYTF
NA	TRBV6-1	TRBJ2-1	TGTGCCAGCAGTGTACCGAAACAAGGGGCCTACAATGAGCAGTTCTTC	CASSVPKQGAYNEQFF
NA	TRBV30	TRBJ1-1	TGTGCCTGGAGGCAGAACACTGAAGCTTTCTTT	CAWRQNTEAFF
TRBD1	TRBV5-5	TRBJ1-5	TGTGCCAGCAGCTGGGACAGTAGCAATCAGCCCCAGCATTTT	CASSWDSSNQPQHF
NA	TRBV18	TRBJ1-1	TGTGCCAGCTCACCGGGACCCGCTATGAACACTGAAGCTTTCTTT	CASSPGPAMNTEAFF
NA	TRBV29-1	TRBJ2-3	TGCAGCGTTGAATTTAGCACAGATACGCAGTATTTT	CSVEFSTDTQYF
NA	TRBV5-1	TRBJ2-7	TGCGCCAGCAGCTTAGACAGGCCCTACGAGCAGTACTTC	CASSLDRPYEQYF
NA	TRBV28	TRBJ2-3	TGTGCCAGCAGTTCTCAGACAGATACGCAGTATTTT	CASSSQTDTQYF